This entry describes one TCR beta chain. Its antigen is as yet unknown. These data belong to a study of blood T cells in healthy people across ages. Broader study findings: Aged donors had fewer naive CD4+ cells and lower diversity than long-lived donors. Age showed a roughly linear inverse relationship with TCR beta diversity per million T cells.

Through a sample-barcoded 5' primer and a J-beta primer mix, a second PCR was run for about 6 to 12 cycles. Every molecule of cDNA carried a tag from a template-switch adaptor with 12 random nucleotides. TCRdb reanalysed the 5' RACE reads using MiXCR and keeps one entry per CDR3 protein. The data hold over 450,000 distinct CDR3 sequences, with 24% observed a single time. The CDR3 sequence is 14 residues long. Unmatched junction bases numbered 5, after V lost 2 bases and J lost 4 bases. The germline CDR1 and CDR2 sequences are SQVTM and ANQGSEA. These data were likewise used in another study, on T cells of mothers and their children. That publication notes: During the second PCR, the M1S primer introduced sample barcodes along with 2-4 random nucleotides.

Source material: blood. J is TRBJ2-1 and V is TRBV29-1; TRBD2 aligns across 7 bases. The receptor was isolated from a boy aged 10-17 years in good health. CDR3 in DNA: TGCAGCGTTGAAACTAGCGAGGCTTACAATGAGCAGTTCTTC. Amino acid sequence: CSVETSEAYNEQFF.